This T cell receptor (beta chain) was identified during a study of cytomegalovirus exposure and HLA in healthy donors. General study results and limits: Most TCR sequences were uncommon, yet certain public TCRs appeared in many donors. Across HLA loci, a later analysis found differing TCR association rates, with DRB1 most and HLA-C fewest.

Comments on this clone: Its specificity is unknown.

PCR employed 60 Vbeta and 13 Jbeta primers. Methods used by the authors: An analysis that came later counted some 81 million unique TCR beta chains, around 12 million shared. Here immunoSEQ multiplex PCR was the method, and the copy in TCRdb shows in-frame clones only, minus some. V and J calls and clone size are those listed in that table; D and trimming were worked out from the DNA. Of 100,000 to 150,000 clones listed, 77% are singletons. The sequence was obtained from a woman in her 40s in good health and CMV-seropositive. What was sequenced was PBMCs.

The CDR3: CAWSARTSGSRNEQFF. The CDR3 DNA reads TGTGCCTGGAGTGCCCGGACTAGCGGGAGCCGAAATGAGCAGTTCTTC. The chain joins TRBV30 to TRBJ2-1, with 13 bases matching TRBD2. The CDR3 consists of 16 residues. Trimming cost V 1 base and J 7 bases; bases outside gene matches: 7. Germline CDR1 reads GTSNPN; CDR2 reads SVGIG (reference sequence).